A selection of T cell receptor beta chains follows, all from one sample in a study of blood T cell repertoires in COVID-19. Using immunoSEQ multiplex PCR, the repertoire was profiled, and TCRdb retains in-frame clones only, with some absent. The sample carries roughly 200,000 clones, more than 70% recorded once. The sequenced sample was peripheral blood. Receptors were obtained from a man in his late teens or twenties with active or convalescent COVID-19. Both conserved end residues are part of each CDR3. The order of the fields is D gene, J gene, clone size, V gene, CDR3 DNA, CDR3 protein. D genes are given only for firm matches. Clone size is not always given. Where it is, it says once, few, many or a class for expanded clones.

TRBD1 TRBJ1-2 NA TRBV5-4 TGTGCCAGCAGCTTACAGGGGGGTGGTTGGGGCTACACCTTC CASSLQGGGWGYTF
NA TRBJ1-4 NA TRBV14 TGTGCCAGCAGCCAAGACAGGGTCAGAAAACTGTTTTTT CASSQDRVRKLFF
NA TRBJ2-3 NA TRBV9 TGTGCCAGCAGCGTAGAGGGGGGGAGGCAGTATTTT CASSVEGGRQYF
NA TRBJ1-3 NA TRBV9 TGTGCCAGCACCGGCCGGGGGGGGTCCATATATTTT CASTGRGGSIYF
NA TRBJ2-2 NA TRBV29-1 TGCAGCGTGAAAGAGAGCACCGGGGAGCTGTTTTTT CSVKESTGELFF
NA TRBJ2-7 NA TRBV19 TGTGCCAGTAGTATAGTCAGGGGCTACGAGCAGTACTTC CASSIVRGYEQYF
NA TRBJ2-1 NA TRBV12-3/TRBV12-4 TGTGCCAGCAGGGGAACGGGGTGGCAGTTCTTC CASRGTGWQFF
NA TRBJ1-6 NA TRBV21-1 TGTGCCAGCAGCAAAAACCCCCGGGACAAGAATTCACCCCTCCACTTT CASSKNPRDKNSPLHF
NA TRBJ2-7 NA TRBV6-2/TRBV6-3 TGTGCCAGCAGCCCTCACTCCTACGAGCAGTACTTC CASSPHSYEQYF
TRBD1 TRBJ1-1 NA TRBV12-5 TGTGCTAGTGGTGTTCAGGGGGGAGAAGCTTTCTTT CASGVQGGEAFF
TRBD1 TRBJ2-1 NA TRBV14 TGTGCCAGCAGCGGGGACAGGAGGGGTGAGCAGTTCTTC CASSGDRRGEQFF
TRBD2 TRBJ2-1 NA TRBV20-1 TGCAGTGCTAGTACGACTAGCGGGGTGACCTCCTACAATGAGCAGTTCTTC CSASTTSGVTSYNEQFF
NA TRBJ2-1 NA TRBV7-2 TGTGCCAGCAGCCTAACTTCCAATGAGCAGTTCTTC CASSLTSNEQFF
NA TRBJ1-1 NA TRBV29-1 TGCAGCGTGGGCCAGGCCCCGGCCACTGAAGCTTTCTTT CSVGQAPATEAFF
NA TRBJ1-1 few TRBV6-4 TGTGCCAGCAGTGACGGCGGGAGGGAAGCTTTCTTT CASSDGGREAFF